This T cell receptor (beta chain) came from a study of CD8 T cell repertoires and HIV-1 epitope variants. Study-wide background: Controls were a CMV, EBV and flu peptide pool, Ebola AY9 negative control, and no-peptide well.

Regarding this clone: What it binds is not known.

Assay: immunoSEQ multiplex PCR; the TCRdb copy retains only in-frame clones and omits some. The table includes under 5,500 clones, about 68% detected once. The sequencing input was cultured CD8+ T cells derived from PBMCs. The source is a male donor with HIV.

Here the CDR3 reads CASSLATGLWDTQYF. The CDR3 bases are TGTGCCAGCAGCTTAGCCACGGGGCTTTGGGATACGCAGTATTTT. The J gene is TRBJ2-3, the V gene TRBV11-2; either TRBD1 or TRBD2 may fit D (5 bases each). Trimming cost V 1 base and J 6 bases, with 14 bases left between them. Looked up from germline, CDR1 is SGHAT and CDR2 is FQNNGV. CDR3 length: 15 residues.